This record concerns one T cell receptor (beta chain) sequence. Its antigen is undetermined. J gave up 8 bases and V 0 bases, and 10 bases lay outside the gene matches. Germline assignment: CDR1 MNHEY and CDR2 SMNVEV (reference sequence). The CDR3 is made up of 18 amino acids. The data were obtained in a study of T cell responses to AZD1222 COVID-19 vaccine. Sequencing used immunoSEQ multiplex PCR; TCRdb keeps in-frame clones, though not all of them. The sample records about 150,000 clones, approximately 85% being singletons. Study results and limitations: White British people made up most donors, females outnumbered males, and clonal diversity was possibly underestimated. The study found vaccine-associated CD4 TCRs spanning spike, dominant at 160-218 and 743-854. Baseline testing showed seropositivity in only a handful of AZD1222 recipients. Vaccination with two AZD1222 doses was followed by a rise in Spike-specific TCR breadth and depth.

This specimen was peripheral blood, taken 28 days after the second dose of the MenACWY control vaccine. The chain combines TRBV27 with TRBJ1-6; 10 positions match TRBD1. The TCR comes from an adult who received the MenACWY meningococcal vaccine as a control. The CDR3 DNA sequence: TGTGCCAGCAGTTTATCCCACCTGGACAGGGGGAGCGATTCACCCCTCCACTTT. Residues: CASSLSHLDRGSDSPLHF.